What follows are 20 T cell receptor beta chains derived from one specimen sequenced in a study of early T cells in non-severe SARS-CoV-2 infection. From the 5' RACE reads, TCRdb called clonotypes with MiXCR, one entry per CDR3 protein. The sample holds about 71,000 distinct CDR3 sequences, around 15% seen once. The sequenced material came from whole blood. The receptor set was obtained from an adult who was a healthcare worker with PCR-confirmed SARS-CoV-2 infection or an uninfected control (not recorded which).

Many counts were recorded for this clonotype. The chain couples TRBV21-1 to TRBJ2-4; the table's D call of TRBD1 was not tested on the DNA. TRBV21-1 corresponds to a pseudogene. The CDR3 spans 14 residues. The CDR3 DNA reads as TGTGCCAGCAGCAATTTAGGACAGGGGTTCATTCAGTACTTC. Its translation is CASSNLGQGFIQYF.

This clonotype was detected a few times. The V call is TRBV29-1, the J call TRBJ2-3; D ambiguous. Germline V gene lookup returns CDR1 SQVTM and CDR2 ANQGSEA. The V end lost 7 bases, the J end lost 3 bases, and 8 bases lay between the germline ends. The CDR3 sequence is 11 residues long. CDR3 amino acids: CSEVATDTQYF. The CDR3, as DNA: TGCAGCGAGGTGGCAACAGATACGCAGTATTTT.

This clonotype was counted between two and nine times. The chain recombines TRBV20-1 with TRBJ2-1; 8 bases are a match to TRBD2. The CDR3 consists of 14 residues. Germline V gene lookup returns CDR1 DFQATT and CDR2 SNEGSKA (reference sequence). J was trimmed by 8 bases and V by 3 bases; bases with no gene match: 9. The CDR3 protein is CSARPGLVVYEQFF. The CDR3 bases are TGCAGTGCTAGGCCGGGACTAGTTGTCTATGAGCAGTTCTTC.

This clonotype was detected a few times. The chain employs TRBV20-1 and TRBJ1-4; TRBD1 agrees at 8 bases. Germline loops: CDR1 DFQATT, CDR2 SNEGSKA (reference sequence). The length of the CDR3 is 13 residues. The trim removed 4 bases at V and 8 bases at J, leaving 6 bases unmatched. CDR3 loop: CSATTGGREKLFF. The CDR3 region has the DNA TGCAGTGCTACCACAGGGGGGAGGGAAAAACTGTTTTTT.

This clonotype was detected many times. DNA for the CDR3: TGTGCCAGCAGCCACTCCGGGACAGGGGGGAAGACCCAGTACTTC. It translates to CASSHSGTGGKTQYF. The rearrangement joins TRBV7-9 to TRBJ2-5; 11 nucleotides agree with TRBD1. The CDR3 sequence is 15 residues long. The germline V gene has CDR1 SEHNR and CDR2 FQNEAQ (reference sequence). V lost 5 bases and J lost 6; bases outside the gene matches: 8.

This chain links TRBV23-1 with TRBJ2-3; D might be TRBD1 or TRBD2, each matching 6 bases. TRBV23-1 is noted as an ORF with a role that remains uncertain. CDR3 size: 16 residues. Trimming cost V 2 bases and J 3 bases, with 15 bases left between them. The CDR3 is CASSQPDGGWTDTQYF. In DNA form, the CDR3 reads TGCGCCAGCAGTCAACCGGACGGGGGCTGGACAGATACGCAGTATTTT.

This clonotype was recorded a few times. The DNA of the CDR3 is TGTGCCAGCAGCACGCGCCCAATAGGGACAGTATACGAGCAGTACTTC. Translation: CASSTRPIGTVYEQYF. The gene calls are TRBV3-1 and TRBJ2-7; 7 bases agree with TRBD1. With V trimmed by 5 bases and J by 4 bases, 14 bases remained unmatched. This CDR3 region has 16 residues. Germline V gene data show CDR1 as LGHDT and CDR2 as YNNKEL (reference sequence).

This clonotype was counted a few times. The chain combines TRBV24-1 with TRBJ2-1, with unresolved D. CDR3 length equals 14 residues. V dropped 8 bases and J dropped 0 bases, with 10 bases sitting between them. From germline, CDR1 is KGHDR and CDR2 SFDVKD. CDR3 coding DNA: TGTGCCACCACCAGCGACGGCTCCTACAATGAGCAGTTCTTC. Translation: CATTSDGSYNEQFF.

The rearrangement links TRBV12-3 or TRBV12-4 to TRBJ1-5; D gene ambiguous. This CDR3 has 13 amino acids. Trimming removed 3 bases at V and 9 bases at J, with 12 bases between. The CDR3 bases are TGTGCCAGCAGTTTGCCCGGAGCCTCGCCCCAGCATTTT. This codes for CASSLPGASPQHF.

The chain joins TRBV5-1 to TRBJ1-5, with a weak D call TRBD1 (6 bases). Looked up from germline, CDR1 is SGHRS and CDR2 is YFSETQ. The CDR3 loop spans 15 amino acids. V was pared by 7 bases and J by 0 bases, with 14 bases between. The CDR3 loop is CASRGTPDSNQPQHF. CDR3 DNA: TGCGCCAGCCGTGGGACACCTGATAGCAATCAGCCCCAGCATTTT.

This chain connects TRBV7-3 to TRBJ2-7, with D perhaps assigned TRBD1 or TRBD2 (5 bases each). The CDR3 has 15 amino acids. V dropped 0 bases and J dropped 6 bases, with 15 bases sitting between them. The germline V gene has CDR1 SGHTA and CDR2 FQGTGA. The CDR3 DNA reads TGTGCCAGCAGCTTAACCCGGGCCAAAGGGACCGAGCAGTACTTC. Its translation: CASSLTRAKGTEQYF. The full variable domain, with the rest looked up from reference TRBV7-3 and TRBJ2-7, is GAGVSQTPSNKVTEKGKYVELRCDPISGHTALYWYRQSLGQGPEFLIYFQGTGAADDSGLPNDRFFAVRPEGSVSTLKIQRTERGDSAVYLCASSLTRAKGTEQYFGPGTRLTVT.

In its sample, this clonotype was seen once. This chain uses TRBV11-1 with TRBJ2-3, with D uncertain. CDR3 length equals 15 residues. V was clipped by 4 bases and J by 6 bases, with 17 bases between them. Germline CDR1 reads SGHAT; CDR2 reads FQDESV (reference sequence). The CDR3 sequence: CASSSGQGRPDTQYF. CDR3 in DNA: TGTGCCAGCAGCTCGGGCCAAGGACGCCCGGATACGCAGTATTTT.

The table lists this clonotype with many counts. The chain employs TRBV6-2 or TRBV6-3 and TRBJ2-1, with D hard to call. Germline V gives CDR1 MNHEY, CDR2 SVGEGT. Deletions cut 4 bases from V and 4 bases from J, with 8 bases between. The CDR3 contains 13 residues. The CDR3 here is CASSWAEYNEQFF. CDR3 in DNA: TGTGCCAGCAGTTGGGCTGAGTACAATGAGCAGTTCTTC.

J is TRBJ1-1 and V is TRBV20-1; maybe TRBD1 (5 bases). The CDR3 has 13 amino acids. Trimming left V 5 bases short and J 2 bases short, with 12 bases between. CDR1 is DFQATT, CDR2 SNEGSKA, per germline (reference sequence). The CDR3 region has the DNA TGCAGTGCTCTGAGGGGCCCCAACACTGAAGCTTTCTTT. Translating gives CSALRGPNTEAFF.

The chain links TRBV12-3 or TRBV12-4 to TRBJ1-1, with no clear D. This CDR3 spans 14 amino acids. Trimming cost V 1 base and J 5 bases, with 11 bases left between them. Here the CDR3 reads CASSLDISRTEAFF. In DNA form, the CDR3 reads TGTGCCAGCAGTTTAGACATAAGCAGAACTGAAGCTTTCTTT.

This clonotype was counted many times. This sequence joins TRBV19 and TRBJ1-5, with 12 bases lining up with TRBD1. V gave up 1 base and J gave up 5 bases; unmatched junction bases: 6. Germline CDR1 LNHDA, CDR2 SQIVND (reference sequence). The CDR3 consists of 17 residues. DNA of the CDR3: TGTGCCAGTAGTATAGCCTCGGGACAGGGGGCGGATCAGCCCCAGCATTTT. This translates into CASSIASGQGADQPQHF.

The rearrangement links TRBV18 to TRBJ2-1, with 7 positions matching TRBD1. Per the germline V gene, CDR1 is KGHSH and CDR2 is LQKENI. This CDR3 comprises 16 residues. V trimming: 6 bases; J trimming: 2 bases; junction bases outside the gene matches: 10. The CDR3 nucleotides read TGTGCCAGCTCCTTTAAAGTTGGGACAGCCTACAATGAGCAGTTCTTC. Amino acids: CASSFKVGTAYNEQFF.

J is TRBJ1-1 and V is TRBV5-5; no clear D gene. Trimming stripped 4 bases from V and 2 bases from J, with 9 bases between. This CDR3 is 13 amino acids long. CDR1 and CDR2 from the germline V gene are SGHKS and YYEKEE (reference sequence). In DNA form, the CDR3 reads TGTGCCAGCAGCACCACCTCAAACACTGAAGCTTTCTTT. Amino acid sequence: CASSTTSNTEAFF.

At least ten counts were recorded for this clonotype. The rearrangement joins TRBV7-2 to TRBJ2-3; TRBD2 matches at 8 bases. CDR1 SGHTA and CDR2 FQGNSA come from the germline V gene. This CDR3 comprises 16 residues. V was pared by 5 bases and J by 3 bases, with 10 bases of the junction left unmatched. CDR3 coding DNA: TGTGCCAGCAGCCGAGGACTAGCTTTGGTGACAGATACGCAGTATTTT. Its translation is CASSRGLALVTDTQYF.

This clonotype came up a few times. The V call is TRBV10-3, the J call TRBJ2-3; D unresolved. Deletions cut 3 bases from V and 4 bases from J, with 5 bases between. Per germline, CDR1 ENHRY and CDR2 SYGVKD. This CDR3 comprises 12 residues. The CDR3, as DNA: TGTGCCATCAGTGATGAGGCAGATACGCAGTATTTT. It translates to CAISDEADTQYF.